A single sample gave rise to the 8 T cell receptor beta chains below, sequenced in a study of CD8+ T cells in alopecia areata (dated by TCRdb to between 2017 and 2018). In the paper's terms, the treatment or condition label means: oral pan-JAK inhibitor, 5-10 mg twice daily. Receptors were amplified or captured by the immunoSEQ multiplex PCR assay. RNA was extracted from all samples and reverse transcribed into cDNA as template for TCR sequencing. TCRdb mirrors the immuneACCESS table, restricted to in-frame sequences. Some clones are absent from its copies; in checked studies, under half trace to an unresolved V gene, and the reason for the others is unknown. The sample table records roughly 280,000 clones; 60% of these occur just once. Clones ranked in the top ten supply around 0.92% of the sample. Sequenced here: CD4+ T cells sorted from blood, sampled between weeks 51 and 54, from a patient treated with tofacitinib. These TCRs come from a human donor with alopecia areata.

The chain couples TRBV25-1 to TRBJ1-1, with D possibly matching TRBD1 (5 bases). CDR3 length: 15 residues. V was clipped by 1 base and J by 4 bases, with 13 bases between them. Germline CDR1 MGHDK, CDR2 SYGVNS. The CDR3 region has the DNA TGTGCCAGCAGTGAATCGCGGGGGGTGGGCACTGAAGCTTTCTTT. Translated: CASSESRGVGTEAFF.

CDR3 residues: CASSEGRGAPNEQFF. In DNA, the CDR3 is TGTGCCAGCAGCGAGGGTCGGGGGGCCCCCAATGAGCAGTTCTTC. This sequence joins TRBV9 and TRBJ2-1, with D tentatively TRBD2 (7 bases). V was trimmed by 3 bases and J by 6 bases, leaving 16 bases between them. Germline V CDR1 and CDR2: SGDLS, YYNGEE. The CDR3 is 15 residues long.

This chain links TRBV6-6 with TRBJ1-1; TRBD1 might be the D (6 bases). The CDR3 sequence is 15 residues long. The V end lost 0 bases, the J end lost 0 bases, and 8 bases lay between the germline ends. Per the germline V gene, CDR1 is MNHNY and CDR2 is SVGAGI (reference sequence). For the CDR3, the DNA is TGTGCCAGCAGTTACTCAGGACAGATGAACACTGAAGCTTTCTTT. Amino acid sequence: CASSYSGQMNTEAFF.

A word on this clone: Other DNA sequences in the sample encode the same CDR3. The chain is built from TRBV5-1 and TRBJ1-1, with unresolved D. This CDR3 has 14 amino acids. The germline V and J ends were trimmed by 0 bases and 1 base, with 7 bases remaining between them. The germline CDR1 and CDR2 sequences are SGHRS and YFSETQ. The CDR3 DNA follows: TGCGCCAGCAGCTTGGGGACCGCGAACACTGAAGCTTTCTTT. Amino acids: CASSLGTANTEAFF.

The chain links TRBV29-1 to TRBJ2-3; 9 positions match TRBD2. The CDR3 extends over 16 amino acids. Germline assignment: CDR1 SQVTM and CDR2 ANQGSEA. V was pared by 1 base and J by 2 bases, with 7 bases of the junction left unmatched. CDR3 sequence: CSVEGGERGATDTQYF. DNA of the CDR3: TGCAGCGTTGAAGGAGGCGAGCGGGGGGCCACAGATACGCAGTATTTT.

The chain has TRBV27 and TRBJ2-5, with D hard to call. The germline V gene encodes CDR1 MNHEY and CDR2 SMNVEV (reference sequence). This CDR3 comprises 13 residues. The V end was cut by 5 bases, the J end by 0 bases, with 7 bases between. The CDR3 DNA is TGTGCCAGCAGTCCCTCGTACCAAGAGACCCAGTACTTC. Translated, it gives CASSPSYQETQYF.

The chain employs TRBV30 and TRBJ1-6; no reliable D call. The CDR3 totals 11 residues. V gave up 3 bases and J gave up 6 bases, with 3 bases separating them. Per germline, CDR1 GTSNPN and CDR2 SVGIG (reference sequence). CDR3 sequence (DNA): TGTGCCTGGAGACTTAATTCACCCCTCCACTTT. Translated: CAWRLNSPLHF.

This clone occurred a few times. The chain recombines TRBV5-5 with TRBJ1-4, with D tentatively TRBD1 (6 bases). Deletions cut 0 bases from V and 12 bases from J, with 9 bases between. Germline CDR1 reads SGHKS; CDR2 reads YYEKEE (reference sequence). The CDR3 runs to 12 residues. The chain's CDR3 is CASSLAWGQLFF. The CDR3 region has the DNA TGTGCCAGCAGCTTGGCATGGGGGCAACTGTTTTTT.